In this sample, the clone carrying this T cell receptor beta chain turned up many times. TCRdb redid the calling of the 5' RACE reads with MiXCR, one entry per CDR3 protein. The sample carries roughly 80,000 distinct CDR3 sequences, about 9.4% recorded once. The CDR3 loop spans 12 amino acids. The ends were cut back, 1 base at V and 9 bases at J, with 7 bases in the middle. In germline, CDR1 is SEHNR, CDR2 FQNEAQ (reference sequence). This entry belongs to a study of neurological immune-mediated disorders. The chain is built from TRBV7-9 and TRBJ2-1; no definite D call. The clonotype comes from a man aged 50 or older in good health. Sequencing was performed on PBMCs. The CDR3 is CASSLGGGEQFF. CDR3 DNA sequence: TGTGCCAGCAGCTTAGGGGGTGGTGAGCAGTTCTTC.